This T cell receptor (beta chain) was sequenced during a study of PD-1 blockade in classical Hodgkin lymphoma. Study-level points and caveats: Reports indicated that newly diagnosed patients had lower baseline TCR diversity than healthy donors did.

Per germline, CDR1 KGHSH and CDR2 LQKENI. CDR3 size: 15 residues. Trimming stripped 1 base from V and 2 bases from J, with 9 bases between. Of note for this clone: Its antigen is as yet unknown.

Specified time point: cycle 4 day 1 (C4D1), after five to seven weeks of nivolumab. Every patient relapsed after autologous stem cell transplantation, and brentuximab vedotin exposure varied. Complete response, partial response or progressive disease were the best responses. Generated by immunoSEQ multiplex PCR, the TCRdb table keeps only in-frame clones and is missing some. The sample holds around 50,000 clones; about 80% are singletons and the top ten take more than 10%. This specimen was peripheral blood mononuclear cells (PBMCs), taken before the fourth cycle of nivolumab. V gene TRBV18 combines with J gene TRBJ2-4, with D tentatively TRBD1 (6 bases). The sequence derives from a human donor with classical Hodgkin lymphoma. The CDR3 here is CASSPRTGPKNIQYF. The CDR3 nucleotides read TGTGCCAGCTCACCACGTACAGGGCCCAAAAACATTCAGTACTTC.